Sequencing of this T cell receptor beta chain was carried out in a study of blood T cell repertoires in COVID-19. V lost 2 bases, J lost 5 bases, and 3 bases stayed unmatched. The CDR3 is 14 amino acids. Germline CDR1 MNHEY, CDR2 SVGEGT. Produced via immunoSEQ multiplex PCR; TCRdb's table is partial and in-frame only. The sample includes a few hundred thousand clones, under 90% of them seen just once. The TCR comes from a woman older than 75 with acute or convalescent COVID-19. Material: peripheral blood. V gene TRBV6-2 or TRBV6-3 combines with J gene TRBJ2-5, with TRBD1 matching over 9 bases. This CDR3 reads CASSYGQGWETQYF. In DNA, the CDR3 is TGTGCCAGCAGTTACGGACAGGGGTGGGAGACCCAGTACTTC.